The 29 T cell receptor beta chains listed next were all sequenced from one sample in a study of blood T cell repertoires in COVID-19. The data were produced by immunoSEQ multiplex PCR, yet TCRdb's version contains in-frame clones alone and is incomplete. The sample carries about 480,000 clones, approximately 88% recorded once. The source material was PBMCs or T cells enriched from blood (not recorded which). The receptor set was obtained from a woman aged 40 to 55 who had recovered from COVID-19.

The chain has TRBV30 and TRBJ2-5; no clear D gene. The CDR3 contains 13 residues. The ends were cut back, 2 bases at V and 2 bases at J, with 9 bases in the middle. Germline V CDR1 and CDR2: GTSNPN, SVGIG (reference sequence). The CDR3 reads CAWSTKLQETQYF. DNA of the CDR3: TGTGCCTGGAGTACCAAGCTGCAAGAGACCCAGTACTTC.

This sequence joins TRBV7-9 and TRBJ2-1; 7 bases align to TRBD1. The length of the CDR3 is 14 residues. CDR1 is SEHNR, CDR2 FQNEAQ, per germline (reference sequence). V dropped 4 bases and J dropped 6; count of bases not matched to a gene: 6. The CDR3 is CASSSRQGRNEQFF. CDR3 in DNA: TGTGCCAGCAGCTCGAGACAGGGCCGCAATGAGCAGTTCTTC.

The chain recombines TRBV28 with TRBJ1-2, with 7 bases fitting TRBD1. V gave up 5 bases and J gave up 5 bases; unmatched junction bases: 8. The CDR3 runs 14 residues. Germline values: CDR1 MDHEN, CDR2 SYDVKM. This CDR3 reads CASSGPGQSYGYTF. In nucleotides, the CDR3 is TGTGCCAGCAGTGGTCCGGGACAGTCATATGGCTACACCTTC.

Written as DNA, the CDR3 is TGTGCCAGCAGTGTACTCGGGACAGGGGGCGAGGATACGCAGTATTTT. Amino acid sequence: CASSVLGTGGEDTQYF. The chain uses TRBV25-1 and TRBJ2-3; TRBD1 matches 12 bases. The V gene's germline CDR1 is MGHDK and CDR2 SYGVNS. The CDR3 has 16 amino acids. Germline trimming cut 4 bases from V and 6 bases from J; bases unmatched to any gene: 8.

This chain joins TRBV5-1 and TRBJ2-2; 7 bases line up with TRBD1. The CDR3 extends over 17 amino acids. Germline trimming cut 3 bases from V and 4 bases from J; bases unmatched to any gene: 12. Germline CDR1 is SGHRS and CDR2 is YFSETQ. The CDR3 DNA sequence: TGCGCCAGCAGCTCATGGTGGCAGGGGGTTACCACCGGGGAGCTGTTTTTT. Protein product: CASSSWWQGVTTGELFF.

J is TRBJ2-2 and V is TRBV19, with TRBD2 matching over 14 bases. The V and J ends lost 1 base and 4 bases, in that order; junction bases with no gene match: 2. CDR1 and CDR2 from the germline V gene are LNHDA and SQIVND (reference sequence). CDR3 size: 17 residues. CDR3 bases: TGTGCCAGTAGTATAGCGGGACTAGCGGGAGTCACCGGGGAGCTGTTTTTT. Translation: CASSIAGLAGVTGELFF.

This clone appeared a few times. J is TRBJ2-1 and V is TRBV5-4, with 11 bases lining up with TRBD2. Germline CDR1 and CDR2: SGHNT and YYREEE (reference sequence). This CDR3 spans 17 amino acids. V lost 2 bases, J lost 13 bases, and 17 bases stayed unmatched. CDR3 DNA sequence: TGTGCCAGCAGCTTTTCAATAAAACCGGGACTAGCGGAAAAACAGTTCTTC. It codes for CASSFSIKPGLAEKQFF.

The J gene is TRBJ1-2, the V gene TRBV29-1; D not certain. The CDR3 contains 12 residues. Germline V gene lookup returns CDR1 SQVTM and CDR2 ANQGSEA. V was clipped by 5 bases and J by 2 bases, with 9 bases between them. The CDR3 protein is CSVRQGNYGYTF. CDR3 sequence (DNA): TGCAGCGTTCGACAAGGAAACTATGGCTACACCTTC.

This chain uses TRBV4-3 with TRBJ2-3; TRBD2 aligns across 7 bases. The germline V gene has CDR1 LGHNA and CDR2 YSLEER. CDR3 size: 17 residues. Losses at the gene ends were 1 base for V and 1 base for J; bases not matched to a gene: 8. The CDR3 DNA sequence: TGCGCCAGCAGCCAAGCTTATGTAGCGGGTGGCACAGATACGCAGTATTTT. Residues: CASSQAYVAGGTDTQYF.

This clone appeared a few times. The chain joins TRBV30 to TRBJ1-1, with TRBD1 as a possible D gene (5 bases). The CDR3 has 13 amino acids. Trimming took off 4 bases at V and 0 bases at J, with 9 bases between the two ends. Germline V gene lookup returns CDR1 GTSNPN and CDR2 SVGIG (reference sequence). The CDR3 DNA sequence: TGTGCCTGGAAGAAAGGGGTGAACACTGAAGCTTTCTTT. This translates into CAWKKGVNTEAFF.

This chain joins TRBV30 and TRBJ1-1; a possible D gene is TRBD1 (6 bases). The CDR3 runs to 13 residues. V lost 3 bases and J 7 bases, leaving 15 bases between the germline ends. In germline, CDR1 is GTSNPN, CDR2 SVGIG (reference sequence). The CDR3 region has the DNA TGTGCCTGGAGGGAAACGGGACACCTTGAAGCTTTCTTT. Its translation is CAWRETGHLEAFF.

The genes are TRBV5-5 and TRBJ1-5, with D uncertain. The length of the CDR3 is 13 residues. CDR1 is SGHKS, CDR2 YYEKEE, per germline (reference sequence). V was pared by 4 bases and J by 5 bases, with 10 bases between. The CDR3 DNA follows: TGTGCCAGCAGCCCCTTCCCGGATCAGCCCCAGCATTTT. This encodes CASSPFPDQPQHF.

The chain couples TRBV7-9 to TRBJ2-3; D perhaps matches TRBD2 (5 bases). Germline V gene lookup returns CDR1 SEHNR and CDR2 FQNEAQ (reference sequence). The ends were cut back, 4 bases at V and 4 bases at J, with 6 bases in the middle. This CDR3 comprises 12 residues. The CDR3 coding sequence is TGTGCCAGCAGCTCCGGGGCAGATACGCAGTATTTT. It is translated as CASSSGADTQYF.

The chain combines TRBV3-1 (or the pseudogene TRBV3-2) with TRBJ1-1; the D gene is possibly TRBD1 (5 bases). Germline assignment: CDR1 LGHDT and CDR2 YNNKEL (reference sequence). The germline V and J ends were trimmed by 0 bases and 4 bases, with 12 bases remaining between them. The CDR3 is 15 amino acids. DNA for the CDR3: TGTGCCAGCAGCCAAGATGGGTCGGGGGGCACTGAAGCTTTCTTT. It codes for CASSQDGSGGTEAFF.

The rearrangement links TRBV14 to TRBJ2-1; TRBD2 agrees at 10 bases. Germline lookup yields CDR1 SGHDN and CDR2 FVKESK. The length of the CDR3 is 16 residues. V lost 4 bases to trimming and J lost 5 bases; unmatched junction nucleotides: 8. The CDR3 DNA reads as TGTGCCAGCAGCCCAACGAGCGGGAGGGATAACAATGAGCAGTTCTTC. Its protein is CASSPTSGRDNNEQFF.

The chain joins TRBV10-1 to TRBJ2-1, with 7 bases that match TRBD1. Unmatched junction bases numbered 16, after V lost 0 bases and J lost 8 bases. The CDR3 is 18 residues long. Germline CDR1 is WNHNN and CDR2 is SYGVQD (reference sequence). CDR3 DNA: TGCGCCAGCAGTGAGTCGGGGAGTGGCAGGGGGTTTGGAGATGAGCAGTTCTTC. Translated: CASSESGSGRGFGDEQFF.

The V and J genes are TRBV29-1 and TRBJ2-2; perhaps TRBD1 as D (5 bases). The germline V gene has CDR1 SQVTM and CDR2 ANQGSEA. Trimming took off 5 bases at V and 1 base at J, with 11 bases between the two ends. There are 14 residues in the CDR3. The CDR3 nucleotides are TGCAGCGTTCTAGGGGTAGTGAACACCGGGGAGCTGTTTTTT. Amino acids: CSVLGVVNTGELFF.

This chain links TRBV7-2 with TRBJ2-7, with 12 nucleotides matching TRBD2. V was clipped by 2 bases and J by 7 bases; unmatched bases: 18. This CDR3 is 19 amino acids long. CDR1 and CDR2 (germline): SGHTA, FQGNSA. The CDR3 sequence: CASSLIPRALAGGSGEQYF. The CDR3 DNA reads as TGTGCCAGCAGCTTAATCCCTCGGGCCCTAGCGGGAGGGTCGGGGGAGCAGTACTTC.

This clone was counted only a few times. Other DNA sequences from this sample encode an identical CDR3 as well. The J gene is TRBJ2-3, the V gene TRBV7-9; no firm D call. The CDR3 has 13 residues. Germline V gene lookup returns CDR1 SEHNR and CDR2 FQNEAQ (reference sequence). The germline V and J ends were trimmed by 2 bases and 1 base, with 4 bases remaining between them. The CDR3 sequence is CASSLQGTDTQYF. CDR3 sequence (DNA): TGTGCCAGCAGCTTACAGGGCACAGATACGCAGTATTTT.

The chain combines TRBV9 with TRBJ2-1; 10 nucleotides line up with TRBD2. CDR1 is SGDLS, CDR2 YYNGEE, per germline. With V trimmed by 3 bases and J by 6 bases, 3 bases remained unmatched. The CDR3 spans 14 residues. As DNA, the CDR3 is TGTGCCAGCAGCGCGGCTAGCGGGAGCAATGAGCAGTTCTTC. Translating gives CASSAASGSNEQFF. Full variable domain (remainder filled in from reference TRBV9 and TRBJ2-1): DSGVTQTPKHLITATGQRVTLRCSPRSGDLSVYWYQQSLDQGLQFLIQYYNGEERAKGNILERFSAQQFPDLHSELNLSSLELGDSALYFCASSAASGSNEQFFGPGTRLTVL.

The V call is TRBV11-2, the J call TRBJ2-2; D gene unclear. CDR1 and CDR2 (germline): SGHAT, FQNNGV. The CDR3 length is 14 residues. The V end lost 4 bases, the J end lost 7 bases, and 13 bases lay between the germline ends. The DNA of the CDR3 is TGTGCCAGCAGCTCCCGACGCGGCTACGGGGAGCTGTTTTTT. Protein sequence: CASSSRRGYGELFF.

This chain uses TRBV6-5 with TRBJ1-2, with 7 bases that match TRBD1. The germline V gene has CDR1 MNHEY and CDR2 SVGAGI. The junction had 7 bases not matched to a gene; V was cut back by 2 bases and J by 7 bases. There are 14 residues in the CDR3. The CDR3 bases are TGTGCCAGCAGTTACGGTGAAGGGGGCAGTGGCTACACCTTC. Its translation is CASSYGEGGSGYTF.

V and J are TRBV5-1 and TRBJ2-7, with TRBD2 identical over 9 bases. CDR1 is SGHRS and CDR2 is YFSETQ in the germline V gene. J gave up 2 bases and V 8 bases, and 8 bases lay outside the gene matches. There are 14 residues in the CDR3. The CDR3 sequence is CASTRTSETYEQYF. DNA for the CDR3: TGCGCCAGTACTAGGACTAGCGAAACCTACGAGCAGTACTTC. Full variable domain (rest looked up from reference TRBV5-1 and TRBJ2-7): KAGVTQTPRYLIKTRGQQVTLSCSPISGHRSVSWYQQTPGQGLQFLFEYFSETQRNKGNFPGRFSGRQFSNSRSEMNVSTLELGDSALYLCASTRTSETYEQYFGPGTRLTVT.

The DNA for the CDR3 is TGCGCCAGCAGCCCCGGTTTTGAGCAGTTCTTC. Translating it yields CASSPGFEQFF. The V and J genes are TRBV4-1 and TRBJ2-1; no definite D call. The CDR3 runs 11 residues. Germline CDR1 reads MGHRA; CDR2 reads YSYEKL. The germline V and J ends were trimmed by 4 bases and 9 bases, with 7 bases remaining between them.

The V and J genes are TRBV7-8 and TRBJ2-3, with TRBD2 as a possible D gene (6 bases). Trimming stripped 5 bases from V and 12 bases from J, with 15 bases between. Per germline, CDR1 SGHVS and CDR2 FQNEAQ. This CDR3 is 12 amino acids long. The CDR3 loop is CASSPTSGLQYF. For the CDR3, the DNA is TGTGCCAGCAGCCCCACGTCAGGACTACAGTATTTT.

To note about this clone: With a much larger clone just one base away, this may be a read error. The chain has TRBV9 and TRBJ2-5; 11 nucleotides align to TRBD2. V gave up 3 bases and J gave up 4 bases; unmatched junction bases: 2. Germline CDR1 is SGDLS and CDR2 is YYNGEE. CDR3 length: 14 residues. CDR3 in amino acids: CASSGGLAGETQYF. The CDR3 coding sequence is TGTGCCAGCAGCGGCGGACTAGCGGGAGAGACCCAGTACTTC.

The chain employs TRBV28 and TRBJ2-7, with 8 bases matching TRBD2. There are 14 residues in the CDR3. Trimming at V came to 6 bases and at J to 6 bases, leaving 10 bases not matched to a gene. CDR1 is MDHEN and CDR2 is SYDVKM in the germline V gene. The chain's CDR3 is CASSSSGRGLEQYF. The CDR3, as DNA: TGTGCCAGCAGCTCGAGCGGGAGAGGTCTCGAGCAGTACTTC.

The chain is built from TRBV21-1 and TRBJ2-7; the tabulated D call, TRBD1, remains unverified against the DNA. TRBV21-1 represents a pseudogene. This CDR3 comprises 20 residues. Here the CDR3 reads CASSMTEPGHAYLSSYEQYF. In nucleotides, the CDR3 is TGTGCCAGCAGCATGACTGAACCGGGACACGCGTACCTAAGCTCCTACGAGCAGTACTTC.

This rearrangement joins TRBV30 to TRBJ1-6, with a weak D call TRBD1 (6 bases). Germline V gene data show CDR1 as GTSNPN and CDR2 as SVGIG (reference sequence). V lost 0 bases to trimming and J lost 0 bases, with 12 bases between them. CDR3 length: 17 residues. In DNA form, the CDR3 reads TGTGCCTGGAGTGTATCAGGGGCCAGCTCCTATAATTCACCCCTCCACTTT. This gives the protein CAWSVSGASSYNSPLHF.